The clone carrying this T cell receptor beta chain has a count of ten or more. The antigen remains undetermined. The CDR3 contains 15 residues. V lost 5 bases to trimming and J lost 3 bases, with 17 bases between them. The germline gives CDR1 LNHDA, CDR2 SQIVND (reference sequence). The data belong to a study of T cell responses to AZD1222 COVID-19 vaccine. TCRdb's table, derived via immunoSEQ multiplex PCR, lists solely in-frame clones and lacks some. This table holds approximately 150,000 clones, roughly 86% found once. Study findings and constraints: Spike as a whole was targeted by vaccine-associated CD4 TCRs, dominant at 160-218 and 743-854. Repertoire collection took place solely once the T cell response had peaked.

The chain has TRBV19 and TRBJ2-7, with D perhaps TRBD1 (5 bases). This clonotype was sampled from an adult who received the AZD1222 COVID-19 vaccine. Sequenced here: peripheral blood, sampled 28 days after the second AZD1222 dose. The CDR3, as DNA: TGTGCCAGTAGTGCTGCGTCGGACATCGGCTACGAGCAGTACTTC. Translated: CASSAASDIGYEQYF. The whole variable domain, remainder taken from reference TRBV19 and TRBJ2-7, is DGGITQSPKYLFRKEGQNVTLSCEQNLNHDAMYWYRQDPGQGLRLIYYSQIVNDFQKGDIAEGYSVSREKKESFPLTVTSAQKNPTAFYLCASSAASDIGYEQYFGPGTRLTVT.